This T cell receptor (beta chain) was identified during a study of T cell changes during pregnancy in multiple sclerosis. V lost 4 bases and J lost 1; bases outside the gene matches: 5. CDR1 and CDR2 (germline): SEHNR, FQNEAQ (reference sequence). CDR3 length equals 15 residues. Clones were read by immunoSEQ multiplex PCR, and TCRdb kept only the in-frame ones, dropping some. The profile covers approximately 80,000 clones, with approximately 94% appearing a single time and about 2.3% taken by the ten largest. The material was peripheral blood, obtained in the third trimester of pregnancy. The rearrangement links TRBV7-9 to TRBJ1-2; 8 bases agree with TRBD1. The source of this sequence is a female donor with multiple sclerosis, enrolled in a pregnancy study. The CDR3 sequence: CASSSQGANNYGYTF. The CDR3 DNA is TGTGCCAGCAGCTCGCAGGGGGCAAATAACTATGGCTACACCTTC.